The sequence of this T cell receptor beta chain was determined in a study of post-analysis software for immune sequencing data. Study at large: As for disease course, relapsing-remitting, secondary progressive and progressive-relapsing multiple sclerosis were all included.

This clonotype was counted a few times. Its antigen is not identified. The authors incorporated unique molecular identifiers into the TCR beta cDNA libraries. Each batch of about 0.95 to 10 million T cells produced 450,000 to 500,000 cDNA molecules. TCRdb re-derived calls from the PCR reads in MiXCR, one entry per CDR3 protein. Found here are fewer than 600,000 distinct CDR3 sequences, under 55% of them singletons; the top ten hold about 12%. CDR1 is SGHVS, CDR2 FQNEAQ, per germline. The CDR3 consists of 14 residues. Trimming left V 4 bases short and J 4 bases short, with 13 bases between. Points from the study as a whole: Elevated frequency relative to controls characterized 4 or 5 TRBV segments in patients, TRBV5-6, TRBV5-1 and TRBV20-1 among them. Normalized Chao1 diversity was significantly lower in multiple sclerosis patients than in controls.

Sample: blood. The J gene is TRBJ2-5, the V gene TRBV7-8; D perhaps matches TRBD2 (6 bases). This receptor was obtained from a girl aged 5-17 years with multiple sclerosis. CDR3: CASSSGLSGETQYF. Written as DNA, the CDR3 is TGTGCCAGCAGCTCCGGGCTTAGCGGAGAGACCCAGTACTTC.